The rows below give T cell receptor beta chains drawn from one sample of a study of T-cell reconstitution after alpha-beta-depleted transplantation in children. One entry per CDR3 protein, called by TCRdb with MiXCR from the PCR reads. The data contain 190,000 or so distinct CDR3 sequences, more than 14% of them seen just once; the ten biggest clones take up over 10%. This material consisted of PBMCs from the stem cell graft donor, taken from the stem cell graft. The receptors originated from a human donor who donated a stem cell graft to a child with acute lymphoblastic leukemia. CDR3s include the opening cysteine and the closing phenylalanine or tryptophan. Size tells how often a clone was seen (once, few, many) or the class of an expanded clone, and some rows leave it out.

j_call,v_call,clone_size,cdr3_aa
TRBJ2-7,TRBV7-8,.,CASSNRGRSYEQYF
TRBJ2-3,TRBV28,many,CASSLFTGDAADTQYF
TRBJ1-1,TRBV5-1,many,CASSPGTGGNTEAFF
TRBJ2-4,TRBV6-1,few,CASSEVLLVASPDRGRDIQYF
TRBJ2-1,TRBV11-3,.,CASSPEVGIRGYNEQFF
TRBJ2-3,TRBV5-1,.,CASSGGLAGSSSDTQYF
TRBJ2-1,TRBV20-1,.,CSARLAGIYNEQFF
TRBJ1-1,TRBV5-1,many,CASSLAPGAGGEAFF
TRBJ2-1,TRBV7-9,many,CASSLEGRHLFF
TRBJ2-7,TRBV9,many,CASSEDSSLGEQYF
TRBJ1-5,TRBV7-8,many,CASILDAGENQPQHF
TRBJ2-5,TRBV5-1,many,CASSASVTQETQYF
TRBJ1-3,TRBV12-3/TRBV12-4,many,CASSLTGGSRNTIYF
TRBJ2-7,TRBV20-1,many,CSARADTKQYF
TRBJ1-1,TRBV10-3,.,CAISRDVGNTEAFF
TRBJ2-6,TRBV6-1,.,CASTRGGHGANVLTF
TRBJ2-7,TRBV28,.,CASSSRKRQGRVEQYF
TRBJ2-7,TRBV2,.,CAGRGPLYEQYF
TRBJ2-4,TRBV12-3/TRBV12-4,many,CASSTPGGGPKNIQYF
TRBJ2-5,TRBV19,.,CASSRNFQETQYF
TRBJ2-5,TRBV5-1,many,CASSLEGLEGTQYF
TRBJ2-5,TRBV20-1,many,CSARIPGGGETQYF
TRBJ2-1,TRBV29-1,many,CSVVASGSREQFF
TRBJ2-2,TRBV24-1,.,CATSDLTGTGLAGELFF
TRBJ1-1,TRBV9,many,CASSIGVNTEAFF
TRBJ1-1,TRBV5-1,many,CASSLVGRNTEAFF
TRBJ2-1,TRBV5-1,many,CASSLGGEINEQFF
TRBJ1-6,TRBV7-9,few,CASSPRQNSPLHF
TRBJ2-7,TRBV6-5,many,CASSYRTGTSVYEQYF
TRBJ1-1,TRBV5-1,many,CASSLGMVQGGRNTEAFF
TRBJ1-1,TRBV18,.,CASSTPRRDPNTEAFF
TRBJ2-5,TRBV7-6,many,CASSLEILETQYF
TRBJ2-1,TRBV29-1,many,CSVGRLAGTYNEQFF
TRBJ2-7,TRBV5-1,many,CASRPGTGPYEQYF
TRBJ2-6,TRBV19,few,CASSTRYTPGANVLTF
TRBJ2-5,TRBV10-3,.,CAIMGSRETQYF
TRBJ2-3,TRBV19,.,CASSSVEAATDTQYF
TRBJ2-7,TRBV27,many,CASSLGGIPYEQYF
TRBJ2-6,TRBV7-9,many,CASSLGAGANVLTF
TRBJ2-7,TRBV5-1,many,CASSLFPDRDSYEQYF
TRBJ2-7,TRBV20-1,few,CRVKDRSYEQYF
TRBJ2-1,TRBV2,many,CAGLISGSYNEQFF
TRBJ2-7,TRBV25-1,many,CASSRDGLSYEQYF
TRBJ2-3,TRBV7-9,.,CASSLEFATVGRDTQYF
TRBJ2-4,TRBV7-6,.,CASSLGGVLAKNSQYF
TRBJ1-2,TRBV5-1,.,CASSPTGSLNYGYTF